This T cell receptor (beta chain) was obtained from a study of beta chain features in type 1 diabetes. Overall study findings and caveats: Significant though moderate, a shortening of TCRB CDR3s appeared in all four CD4+ subsets of Type 1 diabetes patients.

Germline V CDR1 and CDR2: SQVTM, ANQGSEA. The ends were cut back, 7 bases at V and 0 bases at J, with 9 bases in the middle. The CDR3 runs to 12 residues. In its sample, this clone was seen a few times. The antigen is not known. The same CDR3 can be traced to other DNA sequences in this sample. Sorting that relied on CD45RO/CCR7/CD25/CD127/CD95/CD27 yielded CD4+ naive, central memory, regulatory and stem cell-like memory cells. Expressed TCRB transcripts got sequenced, as all isolated RNA was reverse transcribed. This table comes from immunoSEQ multiplex PCR, and its TCRdb copy is limited to in-frame clones, with some not included. This table holds hundreds of thousands of clones, more than 13% found once.

Sample: naive CD4+ T cells from blood. This receptor was identified in a man aged 18 to 30 with type 1 diabetes. The chain combines TRBV29-1 with TRBJ1-1, with TRBD1 as a possible D gene (5 bases). The CDR3 protein is CSAGGMNTEAFF. CDR3 bases: TGCAGCGCCGGGGGTATGAACACTGAAGCTTTCTTT.